The rows below give T cell receptor beta chains drawn from one sample of a study of CD8+ T cells in alopecia areata. The assay was immunoSEQ multiplex PCR, and TCRdb's table has in-frame clones only and misses some. The sample lists around 270,000 clones, 58% occurring once. The input for sequencing was CD4+ T cells sorted from blood, taken at week 24, from a patient treated with tofacitinib. The receptors here all came from a human donor with alopecia areata. Both conserved end residues are part of each CDR3. D genes are given only for firm matches. A clone size is listed for some rows: how often the clone was seen (once, few, many), or a class if it is expanded.

>.|.|TRBJ2-5|TRBV30
CAWKRLAQQETQYF
TGTGCCTGGAAACGGCTAGCGCAACAAGAGACCCAGTACTTC
>TRBD2|.|TRBJ2-1|TRBV9
CASSNSGGRLNEQFF
TGTGCCAGCAGCAATAGCGGGGGGCGCCTTAATGAGCAGTTCTTC
>.|.|TRBJ2-5|TRBV29-1
CSVKGGRGETQYF
TGCAGCGTTAAGGGGGGACGGGGAGAGACCCAGTACTTC
>TRBD2|few|TRBJ2-5|TRBV4-1
CASSQERGGGGTQYF
TGCGCCAGCAGCCAAGAGCGGGGCGGCGGGGGGACCCAGTACTTC
>.|.|TRBJ2-5|TRBV11-2
CASSYIWGAQETQYF
TGTGCCAGCAGCTACATCTGGGGGGCTCAAGAGACCCAGTACTTC
>TRBD2|.|TRBJ2-7|TRBV6-6
CASRELAGQSYEQYF
TGTGCCAGCAGGGAACTAGCGGGGCAATCCTACGAGCAGTACTTC
>TRBD1|few|TRBJ1-1|TRBV30
CAFTSRGLNTEAFF
TGTGCCTTCACCTCCAGGGGGCTGAACACTGAAGCTTTCTTT
>.|once|TRBJ1-1|TRBV7-9
CASSLGWRKNTEAFF
TGTGCCAGCAGCTTAGGATGGAGGAAGAACACTGAAGCTTTCTTT
>.|.|TRBJ2-7|TRBV5-1
CASSLAAGSSYEQYF
TGCGCCAGCAGCTTGGCCGCTGGGAGCTCCTACGAGCAGTACTTC
>.|.|TRBJ2-7|TRBV29-1
CSVAVRGQSYEQYF
TGCAGCGTTGCAGTTAGGGGCCAATCCTACGAGCAGTACTTC
>TRBD1|.|TRBJ2-7|TRBV9
CASSPGPGWGTANYEQYF
TGTGCCAGCAGCCCCGGCCCCGGATGGGGGACAGCAAACTACGAGCAGTACTTC
>.|.|TRBJ2-3|TRBV29-1
CSARAGATDTQYF
TGCAGCGCCCGGGCTGGGGCCACAGATACGCAGTATTTT
>.|.|TRBJ2-2|TRBV2
CASSAGAGGELFF
TGTGCCAGCAGTGCAGGGGCGGGCGGGGAGCTGTTTTTT
>.|.|TRBJ1-1|TRBV7-2
CASSRPSGTTEAFF
TGTGCCAGCAGCCGCCCATCGGGGACGACTGAAGCTTTCTTT
>.|.|TRBJ2-3|TRBV9
CASSASGLGTDTQYF
TGTGCCAGCAGCGCGAGCGGACTGGGCACAGATACGCAGTATTTT
>TRBD2|.|TRBJ2-5|TRBV29-1
CSVEETSGFRAQYF
TGCAGCGTTGAGGAGACTAGCGGGTTCCGGGCCCAGTACTTC
>.|once|TRBJ1-1|TRBV30
CAWGMFGTFSTGVEAFF
TGTGCCTGGGGAATGTTCGGCACCTTTTCCACAGGCGTCGAGGCTTTCTTT
>TRBD1|few|TRBJ1-2|TRBV29-1
CSGRPGQNYGYTF
TGCAGCGGCCGGCCGGGACAGAACTATGGCTACACCTTC
>TRBD1|.|TRBJ2-3|TRBV27
CASSLSTGTGVWEDTQYF
TGTGCCAGCAGTTTATCCACCGGGACAGGGGTTTGGGAAGATACGCAGTATTTT
>TRBD2|.|TRBJ2-3|TRBV28
CASSGTSGSTDTQYF
TGTGCCAGCAGTGGGACTAGCGGGAGCACAGATACGCAGTATTTT
>.|few|TRBJ2-5|TRBV7-8
CASSSRLAGAQETQYF
TGTGCCAGCAGCTCCCGACTGGCGGGGGCCCAAGAGACCCAGTACTTC
>.|once|TRBJ2-5|TRBV30
CAWSIGGSGKETQYF
TGTGCCTGGAGTATTGGCGGCAGCGGTAAAGAGACCCAGTACTTC
>.|.|TRBJ1-6|TRBV7-3
CASSLNANSPLHF
TGTGCCAGCAGCTTAAACGCGAATTCACCCCTCCACTTT
>TRBD2|.|TRBJ2-1|TRBV29-1
CSADGGGYNEQFF
TGCAGCGCCGACGGCGGGGGGTACAATGAGCAGTTCTTC
>.|.|TRBJ2-5|TRBV7-8
CASSLSRGQETQYF
TGTGCCAGCAGCCTCAGCAGGGGCCAAGAGACCCAGTACTTC
>.|once|TRBJ1-1|TRBV7-9
CASSLGLDSGGAFF
TGTGCCAGCAGCTTAGGCTTGGACAGCGGAGGGGCTTTCTTT
>.|.|TRBJ2-7|TRBV29-1
CSVAGGRFYEQYF
TGCAGCGTTGCCGGGGGCAGGTTCTACGAGCAGTACTTC
>.|few|TRBJ2-4|TRBV28
CASSPRNKNIQYF
TGTGCCAGCAGTCCTCGGAACAAAAACATTCAGTACTTC
>TRBD1|few|TRBJ2-1|TRBV14
CASSLRDRGRWDNEQFF
TGTGCCAGCAGCCTCCGGGACAGGGGGCGATGGGACAATGAGCAGTTCTTC
>.|few|TRBJ2-2|TRBV29-1
CSVDYREAGELFF
TGCAGCGTTGATTACAGGGAAGCGGGGGAGCTGTTTTTT
>.|.|TRBJ1-2|TRBV30
CAWGINRDGYTF
TGTGCCTGGGGGATTAACAGGGACGGCTACACCTTC
>.|.|TRBJ2-7|TRBV5-1
CASSLAVNYEQYF
TGCGCCAGCAGCTTGGCCGTCAACTACGAGCAGTACTTC
>.|.|TRBJ2-1|TRBV6-6
CASSSTRGADYNEQFF
TGTGCCAGCAGTTCCACCCGGGGGGCGGACTACAATGAGCAGTTCTTC
>.|few|TRBJ2-7|TRBV29-1
CSVERASYEQYF
TGCAGCGTTGAAAGGGCGTCCTACGAGCAGTACTTC
>.|few|TRBJ2-7|TRBV4-1
CASSQVGRYEQYF
TGCGCCAGCAGCCAAGTAGGACGCTACGAGCAGTACTTC
>TRBD1|.|TRBJ1-6|TRBV15
CATSTGTGVVPLHF
TGTGCCACCAGCACCGGGACAGGGGTGGTACCCCTCCACTTT
>TRBD1|.|TRBJ1-2|TRBV5-4
CASSGDSANYGYTF
TGTGCCAGCAGCGGGGACAGTGCTAACTATGGCTACACCTTC
>TRBD2|.|TRBJ2-3|TRBV30
CAWRDGTSLYF
TGTGCCTGGAGAGACGGGACTAGCCTGTATTTT
>.|few|TRBJ1-2|TRBV9
CASKETDYSGGYTF
TGTGCCAGCAAGGAGACAGACTACTCGGGTGGCTACACCTTC
>TRBD1|.|TRBJ2-5|TRBV4-2
CASSHRPGTGQQETQYF
TGTGCCAGCAGCCACCGCCCCGGGACAGGTCAACAAGAGACCCAGTACTTC
>TRBD1|many|TRBJ1-2|TRBV4-2
CASSQVGDRGYTF
TGTGCCAGCAGCCAAGTGGGGGACAGGGGCTACACCTTC
>.|few|TRBJ2-2|TRBV28
CASSYGPPTGELFF
TGTGCCAGCAGTTACGGACCCCCAACCGGGGAGCTGTTTTTT
>.|once|TRBJ1-2|TRBV29-1
CSGDNRNYGYTF
TGCAGCGGAGACAACCGGAACTATGGCTACACCTTC
>TRBD2|.|TRBJ2-7|TRBV7-6
CASSPRPAGDYEQYF
TGTGCCAGCAGCCCTCGTCCAGCGGGGGACTACGAGCAGTACTTC
>.|few|TRBJ2-1|TRBV2
CASRGQSYNEQFF
TGTGCCAGCAGGGGTCAATCCTACAATGAGCAGTTCTTC
>.|.|TRBJ2-5|TRBV2
CASSPGPFEQETQYF
TGTGCCAGCAGTCCCGGACCGTTTGAACAAGAGACCCAGTACTTC
>.|.|TRBJ2-5|TRBV30
CAGGEGGTLGETQYF
TGTGCCGGAGGCGAGGGGGGGACCCTGGGGGAGACCCAGTACTTC
>.|.|TRBJ2-6|TRBV30
CAWTRQISGANVLTF
TGTGCCTGGACCCGACAGATCTCTGGGGCCAACGTCCTGACTTTC
>.|.|TRBJ1-2|TRBV7-2
CASITSLGQGSYTF
TGTGCCAGCATCACATCGCTTGGTCAGGGAAGCTACACCTTC
>TRBD1|few|TRBJ1-1|TRBV29-1
CSVEGTGPLTEAFF
TGCAGCGTTGAAGGGACAGGGCCGCTCACTGAAGCTTTCTTT